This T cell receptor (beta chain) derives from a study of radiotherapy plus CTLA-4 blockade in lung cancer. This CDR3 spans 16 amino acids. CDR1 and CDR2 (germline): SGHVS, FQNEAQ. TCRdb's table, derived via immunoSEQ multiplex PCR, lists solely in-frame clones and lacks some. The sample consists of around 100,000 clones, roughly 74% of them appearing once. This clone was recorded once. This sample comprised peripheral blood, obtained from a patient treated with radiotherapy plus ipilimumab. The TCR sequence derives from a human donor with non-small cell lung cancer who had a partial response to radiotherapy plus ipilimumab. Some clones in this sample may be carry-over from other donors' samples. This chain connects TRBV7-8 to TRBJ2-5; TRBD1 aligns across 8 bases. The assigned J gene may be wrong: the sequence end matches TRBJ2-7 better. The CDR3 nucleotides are TGTGCCAGCAGCTTAGAGGGCAGGGGGCTATCCTACGAGCAGTACTTC. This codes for CASSLEGRGLSYEQYF.